This T cell receptor beta chain was documented in a study of PD-1 blockade in classical Hodgkin lymphoma. Libraries were prepared by immunoSEQ multiplex PCR; TCRdb keeps only in-frame clonotypes and omits some of them. The table has tens of thousands of clones, roughly 65% seen once. From germline, CDR1 is SGDLS and CDR2 YYNGEE. V was trimmed by 3 bases and J by 3 bases, leaving 7 bases between them. The CDR3 length is 13 residues. Indicated time point: cycle 4 day 1 (C4D1), after less than seven weeks of nivolumab. All the patients suffered relapse after autologous stem cell transplantation, and brentuximab vedotin exposure differed.

The TCR was taken from a human donor with classical Hodgkin lymphoma. The sequencing here drew on peripheral blood mononuclear cells (PBMCs), taken before the fourth cycle of nivolumab. The V gene is TRBV9, the J gene TRBJ1-5, with no clear D. CDR3 residues: CASSGEYNQPQHF. The CDR3 DNA reads TGTGCCAGCAGCGGAGAGTACAATCAGCCCCAGCATTTT.